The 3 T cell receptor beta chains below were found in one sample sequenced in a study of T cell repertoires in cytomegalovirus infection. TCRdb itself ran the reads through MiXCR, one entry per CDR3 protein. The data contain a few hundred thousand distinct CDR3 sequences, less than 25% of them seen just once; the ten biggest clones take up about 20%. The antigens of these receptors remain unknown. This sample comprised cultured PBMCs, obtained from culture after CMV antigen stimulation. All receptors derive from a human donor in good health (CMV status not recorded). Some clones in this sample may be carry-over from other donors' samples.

The CDR3 is CASSVELAGNTGELFF. The CDR3 DNA reads as TGTGCCAGCAGCGTAGAACTAGCGGGGAACACCGGGGAGCTGTTTTTT. The rearrangement links TRBV9 to TRBJ2-2; the match to TRBD2 covers 9 bases. CDR1 is SGDLS, CDR2 YYNGEE, per germline. This CDR3 has 16 residues. Trimming at V came to 0 bases and at J to 1 base, leaving 1 base not matched to a gene.

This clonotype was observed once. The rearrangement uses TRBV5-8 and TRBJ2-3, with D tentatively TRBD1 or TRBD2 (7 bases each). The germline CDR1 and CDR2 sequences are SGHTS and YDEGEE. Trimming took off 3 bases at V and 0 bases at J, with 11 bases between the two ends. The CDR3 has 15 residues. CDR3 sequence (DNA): TGTGCCAGCAGCTGGGAGGGGGCTAGCACAGATACGCAGTATTTT. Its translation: CASSWEGASTDTQYF.

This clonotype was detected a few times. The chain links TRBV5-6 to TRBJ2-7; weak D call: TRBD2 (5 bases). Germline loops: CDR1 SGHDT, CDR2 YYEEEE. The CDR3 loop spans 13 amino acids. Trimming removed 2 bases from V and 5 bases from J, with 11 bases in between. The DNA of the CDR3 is TGTGCCAGCAGCTTTGACAAGGAGGACGAGCAGTACGTC. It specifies CASSFDKEDEQYV.